What follows are 2 T cell receptor beta chains derived from one specimen sequenced in a study of CD8 T cells in Susac syndrome. RNA, at about 0.45 to 1 ug, was reverse transcribed with random hexamers. Each CDR3 protein is one row after TCRdb ran MiXCR on the immunoSEQ multiplex PCR reads. The sample consists of 95,000 to 150,000 distinct CDR3 sequences, more than 80% of them appearing once. Material: CD8+ T cells from PBMCs. These receptor sequences come from a human donor with multiple sclerosis.

The chain joins TRBV9 to TRBJ2-7, with TRBD2 identical over 8 bases. J gave up 7 bases and V 4 bases, and 13 bases lay outside the gene matches. From germline, CDR1 is SGDLS and CDR2 YYNGEE. The CDR3 extends over 15 amino acids. The CDR3 nucleotides read TGTGCCAGCAGCCCTTCCCGGGGGGGCCAGTGGGAGCAGTACTTC. Translation: CASSPSRGGQWEQYF.

The chain carries TRBV20-1 and TRBJ2-7, with 11 bases identical to TRBD2. Germline V CDR1 and CDR2: DFQATT, SNEGSKA (reference sequence). There are 17 residues in the CDR3. The V and J ends lost 2 bases and 0 bases, in that order; junction bases with no gene match: 9. CDR3 nucleotide sequence: TGCAGTGCTAGATCCGGATTAGCGGGGGGGCGCTCCTACGAGCAGTACTTC. Amino acid sequence: CSARSGLAGGRSYEQYF.